These 30 T cell receptor beta chains originate from one sample sequenced in a study of monozygotic twins with inflammatory bowel disease (dated by TCRdb to between 2018 and 2020). The library came from 5' RACE. Sequencing was carried out with an Illumina HiSeq 2500. One entry per CDR3 protein sequence results from the TCRdb reprocessing of the reads, with DNA left out. The sample's clone listing holds around 200,000 distinct CDR3 sequences. The ten most abundant clones make up roughly 1.7% of the sample. The specimen sequenced was blood. These receptor sequences come from a human donor with ulcerative colitis or Crohn's disease, or a healthy co-twin of an affected twin (not recorded which).

J is TRBJ2-3 and V is TRBV24-1; TCRdb's D gene call, TRBD1, goes unchecked for lack of DNA. CDR3 size: 13 residues. Germline CDR1 reads KGHDR; CDR2 reads SFDVKD. The chain's CDR3 is CATSDFAGRRQYF.

The chain combines TRBV20-1 with TRBJ2-7. Germline CDR1 and CDR2: DFQATT and SNEGSKA (reference sequence). This CDR3 contains 13 residues. The chain's CDR3 is CSAREDHYSEQYF.

The genes are TRBV20-1 and TRBJ1-2; TCRdb selects TRBD1, and the lack of DNA leaves this call unchecked. From germline, CDR1 is DFQATT and CDR2 SNEGSKA (reference sequence). CDR3 length: 14 amino acids. CDR3 residues: CSASGTVLYYGYTF.

This rearrangement joins TRBV4-1 to TRBJ2-2; TCRdb's D gene call, TRBD1, goes unchecked for lack of DNA. Germline CDR1 reads MGHRA; CDR2 reads YSYEKL. This CDR3 is built from 17 residues. CDR3 loop: CASSQETGGGRTGELFF.

V is TRBV6-5 and J is TRBJ1-1; TCRdb designates TRBD1, a call that cannot be tested without DNA. The CDR3 sequence is 11 residues long. Germline lookup yields CDR1 MNHEY and CDR2 SVGAGI. The CDR3 protein is CASSFGTGTFF.

The chain carries TRBV29-1 and TRBJ1-4; TCRdb's D call of TRBD1 is untestable without DNA. The CDR3 sequence is 12 residues long. Germline V gene lookup returns CDR1 SQVTM and CDR2 ANQGSEA. CDR3 loop: CSVERGEEKLFF. The full variable domain, in which reference TRBV29-1 and TRBJ1-4 provide the parts outside the CDR3, is SAVISQKPSRDICQRGTSLTIQCQVDSQVTMMFWYRQQPGQSLTLIATANQGSEATYESGFVIDKFPISRPNLTFSTLTVSNMSPEDSSIYLCSVERGEEKLFFGSGTQLSVL.

The V gene is TRBV7-2, the J gene TRBJ2-1. The CDR3 runs 16 residues. Germline CDR1 is SGHTA and CDR2 is FQGNSA. The CDR3 sequence is CASSLAFSGSYNEQFF.

V and J are TRBV19 and TRBJ1-1. Germline V gene sequence: CDR1 LNHDA, CDR2 SQIVND (reference sequence). This CDR3 is built from 17 residues. CDR3 amino acids: CASSIRFSAGRNTEAFF.

The CDR3 here is CSATRQRRSYEQYF. This chain links TRBV20-1 with TRBJ2-7; TCRdb designates TRBD1, a call that cannot be tested without DNA. CDR1 DFQATT and CDR2 SNEGSKA come from the germline V gene (reference sequence). The CDR3 is 14 amino acids.

The chain is built from TRBV7-9 and TRBJ1-1; TCRdb indicates TRBD1, and absent DNA this call remains unverified. CDR3 length equals 15 residues. Germline CDR1 and CDR2: SEHNR and FQNEAQ (reference sequence). This CDR3 reads CASNQRGVGNTEAFF.

CDR3 sequence reads: CASSSGTGGSNEKLFF. The chain is built from TRBV7-9 and TRBJ1-4; TCRdb outputs TRBD1, but without DNA this stays unchecked. CDR3 length equals 16 residues. CDR1 is SEHNR and CDR2 is FQNEAQ in the germline V gene (reference sequence). The whole variable domain, filled in from reference TRBV7-9 and TRBJ1-4, reads DTGVSQNPRHKITKRGQNVTFRCDPISEHNRLYWYRQTLGQGPEFLTYFQNEAQLEKSRLLSDRFSAERPKGSFSTLEIQRTEQGDSAMYLCASSSGTGGSNEKLFFGSGTQLSVL.

V gene TRBV9 combines with J gene TRBJ2-3; TCRdb selects TRBD2, and the lack of DNA leaves this call unchecked. Germline values: CDR1 SGDLS, CDR2 YYNGEE. The CDR3 covers 14 residues. The CDR3: CASNGGQTFDTQYF. The variable domain in full, completed from reference TRBV9 and TRBJ2-3, reads DSGVTQTPKHLITATGQRVTLRCSPRSGDLSVYWYQQSLDQGLQFLIQYYNGEERAKGNILERFSAQQFPDLHSELNLSSLELGDSALYFCASNGGQTFDTQYFGPGTRLTVL.

This chain links TRBV7-9 with TRBJ1-2. Germline V CDR1 and CDR2: SEHNR, FQNEAQ (reference sequence). The CDR3 runs 13 residues. The chain's CDR3 is CASSSPPNYGYTF.

CDR3 residues: CASSLLKGLAGMGETQYF. V usage is TRBV3-1 and J usage is TRBJ2-5; the TCRdb D gene call, TRBD2, has no DNA to confirm it. This CDR3 has 18 residues. The germline V gene encodes CDR1 LGHDT and CDR2 YNNKEL (reference sequence).

The V gene is TRBV2, the J gene TRBJ2-7. CDR3 length equals 11 residues. CDR1 and CDR2 from the germline V gene are SNHLY and FYNNEI. This CDR3 reads CASTRAYEQYF.

The chain uses TRBV18 and TRBJ1-4; TCRdb lists TRBD1, though no DNA is available to test this call. This CDR3 comprises 15 residues. The V gene's germline CDR1 is KGHSH and CDR2 LQKENI. The CDR3 is CASSPLREPNEKLFF.

The chain joins TRBV5-1 to TRBJ2-1. Germline lookup yields CDR1 SGHRS and CDR2 YFSETQ. There are 17 residues in the CDR3. CDR3 loop: CASSFRSGERSYNEQFF.

The chain has TRBV2 and TRBJ1-1; TCRdb names TRBD1, which stays unverified in the absence of DNA. CDR3 length: 13 residues. Germline V gene data show CDR1 as SNHLY and CDR2 as FYNNEI. CDR3 amino acids: CATSTGPGTEAFF.

The chain combines TRBV5-4 with TRBJ2-6; TCRdb calls TRBD1, which cannot be checked without DNA. This CDR3 has 15 amino acids. CDR1 is SGHNT and CDR2 is YYREEE in the germline V gene (reference sequence). The CDR3 loop is CASSRQGAGANVLTF.

The rearrangement links TRBV11-2 to TRBJ2-1; TCRdb lists TRBD2, though no DNA is available to test this call. Germline V CDR1 and CDR2: SGHAT, FQNNGV. This CDR3 has 20 amino acids. The CDR3 reads CASSPYPPGLAVPVPNEQFF. Full variable domain (missing parts from reference TRBV11-2 and TRBJ2-1): EAGVAQSPRYKIIEKRQSVAFWCNPISGHATLYWYQQILGQGPKLLIQFQNNGVVDDSQLPKDRFSAERLKGVDSTLKIQPAKLEDSAVYLCASSPYPPGLAVPVPNEQFFGPGTRLTVL.

The gene calls are TRBV6-1 and TRBJ2-7. This CDR3 spans 14 amino acids. From germline, CDR1 is MNHNS and CDR2 SASEGT. This chain's CDR3 is CASSEAFGQHLEYF.

The chain recombines TRBV20-1 with TRBJ1-1. Germline V CDR1 and CDR2: DFQATT, SNEGSKA (reference sequence). The CDR3 is 14 residues long. The CDR3 region is CSALYRPGNTEAFF.

V gene TRBV27 combines with J gene TRBJ1-4. CDR1 is MNHEY, CDR2 SMNVEV, per germline (reference sequence). This CDR3 spans 16 amino acids. CDR3 protein: CASSLRRSLKLGKLFF.

J is TRBJ2-1 and V is TRBV5-4; TCRdb reports TRBD2, a call that lacks DNA to check it against. There are 17 residues in the CDR3. Germline lookup yields CDR1 SGHNT and CDR2 YYREEE (reference sequence). CDR3 sequence reads: CASLKTSGGASYNEQFF.

The chain has TRBV2 and TRBJ1-1. CDR3 size: 14 residues. Germline V gene data show CDR1 as SNHLY and CDR2 as FYNNEI. This CDR3 is CASSDKVPDTEAFF. The full variable domain, with the rest looked up from reference TRBV2 and TRBJ1-1, is EPEVTQTPSHQVTQMGQEVILRCVPISNHLYFYWYRQILGQKVEFLVSFYNNEISEKSEIFDDQFSVERPDGSNFTLKIRSTKLEDSAMYFCASSDKVPDTEAFFGQGTRLTVV.

V gene TRBV18 combines with J gene TRBJ2-1. The germline V gene encodes CDR1 KGHSH and CDR2 LQKENI. The CDR3 runs to 15 residues. CDR3 amino acids: CASSPWGASYNEQFF.

This chain joins TRBV11-2 and TRBJ1-6; absent DNA, TCRdb's TRBD1 call cannot be checked. The CDR3 is 15 amino acids. The germline CDR1 and CDR2 sequences are SGHAT and FQNNGV. The CDR3: CASSSIQGYNSPLRF.

The gene calls are TRBV15 and TRBJ1-5. This CDR3 has 17 residues. Per the germline V gene, CDR1 is LNHNV and CDR2 is YYDKDF (reference sequence). The CDR3 protein is CATSVLVSGDSNQPQHF.

The V call is TRBV12-3 or TRBV12-4, the J call TRBJ2-7; TCRdb outputs TRBD1, but without DNA this stays unchecked. This CDR3 has 15 amino acids. The chain's CDR3 is CASRRTGTGGSEQYF.

The CDR3 is CASSPYGYGYTF. The genes are TRBV7-2 and TRBJ1-2. This CDR3 has 12 amino acids. CDR1 is SGHTA and CDR2 is FQGNSA in the germline V gene.